This T cell receptor beta chain was found in a study of blood T cell repertoires in COVID-19. Method: immunoSEQ multiplex PCR; TCRdb's copy keeps in-frame clones and lacks some. The data show a few hundred thousand clones, 84% seen once. The V end lost 5 bases, the J end lost 8 bases, and 13 bases lay between the germline ends. Germline CDR1 is SGHTA and CDR2 is FQGNSA. The CDR3 covers 13 residues. Sequenced: PBMCs or T cells enriched from blood (not recorded which). This clonotype was sampled from a man aged 50 to 60 who had recovered from COVID-19. The V call is TRBV7-2, the J call TRBJ2-1; the D gene is possibly TRBD2 (5 bases). This CDR3 is CASSRYGVDEQFF. The CDR3, as DNA: TGTGCCAGCAGCCGGTACGGGGTCGATGAGCAGTTCTTC. The full variable domain, rest sourced from reference TRBV7-2 and TRBJ2-1, is GAGVSQSPSNKVTEKGKDVELRCDPISGHTALYWYRQSLGQGLEFLIYFQGNSAPDKSGLPSDRFSAERTGGSVSTLTIQRTQQEDSAVYLCASSRYGVDEQFFGPGTRLTVL.